Below, 28 T cell receptor beta chains from the same sample are listed, as sequenced in a study of T cell responses to AZD1222 COVID-19 vaccine. The data were produced by immunoSEQ multiplex PCR, yet TCRdb's version contains in-frame clones alone and is incomplete. The repertoire holds about 120,000 clones, with roughly 90% as singletons. Specimen: peripheral blood, collected 28 days after the second AZD1222 dose. These receptors all stem from an adult who received the AZD1222 COVID-19 vaccine.

The chain combines TRBV19 with TRBJ1-1; no clear D gene. The V and J ends lost 1 base and 0 bases respectively, with 15 bases between them. This CDR3 is built from 17 residues. Germline V lookup: CDR1 LNHDA, CDR2 SQIVND (reference sequence). CDR3 region: CASSIAVIAVMNTEAFF. In DNA form, the CDR3 reads TGTGCCAGTAGTATAGCTGTAATAGCGGTTATGAACACTGAAGCTTTCTTT.

This chain's CDR3 is CASSLGLAGGETQYF. CDR3 sequence (DNA): TGCGCCAGCAGCTTGGGTTTAGCGGGAGGAGAGACCCAGTACTTC. The chain links TRBV5-1 to TRBJ2-5; 10 bases match TRBD2. Germline assignment: CDR1 SGHRS and CDR2 YFSETQ. The length of the CDR3 is 15 residues. The trim removed 0 bases at V and 4 bases at J, leaving 3 bases unmatched.

This chain links TRBV23-1 with TRBJ2-2; 9 bases fit TRBD1. TRBV23-1 is marked as an open reading frame, function uncertain. The CDR3 contains 16 residues. With 8 bases clipped from V and 4 bases from J, the junction kept 11 bases outside the gene matches. The CDR3 nucleotides are TGCGCCAGCGGTAGGACAGGGGCAGGTACCACCGGGGAGCTGTTTTTT. Translation: CASGRTGAGTTGELFF.

The V gene is TRBV6-4, the J gene TRBJ1-5, with D unresolved. The length of the CDR3 is 13 residues. Germline V lookup: CDR1 MRHNA, CDR2 SNTAGT. V lost 0 bases and J lost 4, with 4 bases in between. The CDR3 loop reads CASSDSPNQPQHF. CDR3 sequence (DNA): TGTGCCAGCAGTGACTCCCCGAATCAGCCCCAGCATTTT.

The rearrangement links TRBV29-1 to TRBJ2-3; D not resolved. Deletions cut 4 bases from V and 1 base from J, with 6 bases between. Germline V CDR1 and CDR2: SQVTM, ANQGSEA. CDR3 length equals 12 residues. CDR3 residues: CSVAERTDTQYF. As DNA, the CDR3 is TGCAGCGTTGCTGAACGCACAGATACGCAGTATTTT.

This chain joins TRBV24-1 and TRBJ1-1; a weak D match, TRBD1 (5 bases). CDR1 KGHDR and CDR2 SFDVKD come from the germline V gene. With 5 bases removed from V and 1 base from J, the gap between germline ends came to 13 bases. This CDR3 has 15 residues. The CDR3 loop is CATSVQVTRNTEAFF. CDR3 bases: TGTGCCACCAGTGTACAGGTTACGAGGAACACTGAAGCTTTCTTT.

The gene calls are TRBV27 and TRBJ1-1; D perhaps matches TRBD1 (5 bases). V was cut by 0 bases and J by 1 base, with 12 bases left in between. The CDR3 is 16 amino acids. The germline CDR1 and CDR2 sequences are MNHEY and SMNVEV (reference sequence). As DNA, the CDR3 is TGTGCCAGCAGTTTATCTGCCCTACAGGCGAACACTGAAGCTTTCTTT. This codes for CASSLSALQANTEAFF.

The J gene is TRBJ1-4, the V gene TRBV5-1; D is unresolved. There are 14 residues in the CDR3. Between the trimmed V and J ends, which lost 0 bases and 7 bases, there was a span of 10 bases. Germline V CDR1 and CDR2: SGHRS, YFSETQ. The CDR3 is CASSLDPAGEKLFF. In nucleotides, the CDR3 is TGCGCCAGCAGCTTGGATCCGGCGGGTGAAAAACTGTTTTTT.

As for this clone: The same CDR3 is also encoded by other DNA sequences in this sample. The chain couples TRBV28 to TRBJ2-1; D is undetermined. V was clipped by 2 bases and J by 4 bases, with 3 bases between them. The CDR3 runs to 12 residues. The germline gives CDR1 MDHEN, CDR2 SYDVKM. CDR3 in DNA: TGTGCCAGCAGTTTAAGTTACAATGAGCAGTTCTTC. Translation: CASSLSYNEQFF.

The J gene is TRBJ2-2, the V gene TRBV5-4; 8 bases map to TRBD1. Germline CDR1 reads SGHNT; CDR2 reads YYREEE (reference sequence). This CDR3 spans 15 amino acids. J was trimmed by 9 bases and V by 4 bases; bases with no gene match: 11. This chain's CDR3 is CASSRKTGEVRELFF. The DNA of the CDR3 is TGTGCCAGCAGCCGTAAGACAGGGGAGGTAAGGGAGCTGTTTTTT. The full variable domain, completed using reference TRBV5-4 and TRBJ2-2, is ETGVTQSPTHLIKTRGQQVTLRCSSQSGHNTVSWYQQALGQGPQFIFQYYREEENGRGNFPPRFSGLQFPNYSSELNVNALELDDSALYLCASSRKTGEVRELFFGEGSRLTVL.

This chain joins TRBV25-1 and TRBJ1-2, with D perhaps matching TRBD1 (6 bases). This CDR3 is built from 16 residues. From germline, CDR1 is MGHDK and CDR2 SYGVNS. Between the trimmed V and J ends, which lost 6 bases and 3 bases, there was a span of 20 bases. Here the CDR3 reads CASSPHGVRGYYGYTF. CDR3 sequence (DNA): TGTGCCAGCAGCCCCCATGGGGTGAGGGGGTACTATGGCTACACCTTC.

V and J are TRBV7-9 and TRBJ1-2; TRBD1 is a possible D gene (5 bases). The CDR3 is made up of 16 amino acids. V was pared by 2 bases and J by 4 bases, with 17 bases between. Per germline, CDR1 SEHNR and CDR2 FQNEAQ (reference sequence). In DNA, the CDR3 is TGTGCCAGCAGCTTAATAGGCAGGGAGGCGCTCTATGGCTACACCTTC. Translation: CASSLIGREALYGYTF.

The V gene is TRBV10-3, the J gene TRBJ2-6; D uncertain. Trimming removed 2 bases from V and 0 bases from J, with 5 bases in between. This CDR3 has 15 amino acids. Germline CDR1 ENHRY, CDR2 SYGVKD. Written as DNA, the CDR3 is TGTGCCATCAGTGAGCGGGCCTCTGGGGCCAACGTCCTGACTTTC. This translates into CAISERASGANVLTF.

The chain recombines TRBV19 with TRBJ2-3; either TRBD1 or TRBD2 may fit D (7 bases each). Germline V gene lookup returns CDR1 LNHDA and CDR2 SQIVND (reference sequence). The CDR3 has 16 residues. The ends were cut back, 5 bases at V and 5 bases at J, with 20 bases in the middle. The CDR3 here is CASSSPRGGGGDTQYF. CDR3 in DNA: TGTGCCAGTAGTTCCCCCAGGGGGGGAGGAGGAGATACGCAGTATTTT.

V usage is TRBV2 and J usage is TRBJ2-7; 7 bases align to TRBD2. Trimming removed 6 bases from V and 6 bases from J; junction bases left unmatched: 8. Germline CDR1 SNHLY, CDR2 FYNNEI. The CDR3 is 13 residues long. CDR3 nucleotides: TGTGCCAGCAGGAGCCAGACGGGAGGCGAGCAGTACTTC. It encodes CASRSQTGGEQYF.

The DNA for the CDR3 is TGTGCCAGCAGACGTAGACAGGGATCTGAAGCTTTCTTT. Encoded protein: CASRRRQGSEAFF. The V gene is TRBV7-8, the J gene TRBJ1-1, with 7 positions matching TRBD1. From germline, CDR1 is SGHVS and CDR2 FQNEAQ. The length of the CDR3 is 13 residues. V gave up 6 bases and J gave up 6 bases; unmatched junction bases: 7.

The V gene is TRBV19, the J gene TRBJ1-2; no reliable D call. V lost 0 bases and J 4 bases, leaving 15 bases between the germline ends. The CDR3 extends over 16 amino acids. CDR1 and CDR2 (germline): LNHDA, SQIVND (reference sequence). The chain's CDR3 is CASSIEGMNSFYGYTF. Written as DNA, the CDR3 is TGTGCCAGTAGTATAGAAGGGATGAACAGCTTCTATGGCTACACCTTC.

This chain uses TRBV5-4 with TRBJ2-7; 9 nucleotides line up with TRBD1. Per the germline V gene, CDR1 is SGHNT and CDR2 is YYREEE (reference sequence). The junction had 14 bases not matched to a gene; V was cut back by 4 bases and J by 9 bases. The CDR3 consists of 15 residues. The chain's CDR3 is CASSVPTDRGEGQYF. As DNA, the CDR3 is TGTGCCAGCAGCGTGCCTACGGACAGGGGAGAAGGGCAGTACTTC.

The chain employs TRBV29-1 and TRBJ1-1; 11 positions agree with TRBD1. Looked up from germline, CDR1 is SQVTM and CDR2 is ANQGSEA. Trimming took 6 bases from V and 1 from J; bases not matched to a gene: 7. This CDR3 spans 15 amino acids. This chain's CDR3 is CSVPGQGGPNTEAFF. DNA of the CDR3: TGCAGCGTCCCGGGACAGGGGGGCCCGAACACTGAAGCTTTCTTT.

The V gene is TRBV11-2, the J gene TRBJ1-1; no clear D gene. This CDR3 comprises 11 residues. Germline CDR1 SGHAT, CDR2 FQNNGV. Trimming stripped 2 bases from V and 8 bases from J, with 6 bases between. The CDR3 nucleotides read TGTGCCAGCAGCTTATATTACGAAGCTTTCTTT. Amino acids: CASSLYYEAFF.

Of note for this clone: Relative to the germline gene, one junction end is altered; a read error may explain this. The V gene is TRBV6-6, the J gene TRBJ1-2; perhaps TRBD1 as D (6 bases). The CDR3 consists of 10 residues. CDR1 MNHNY and CDR2 SVGAGI come from the germline V gene (reference sequence). The CDR3, as DNA: TGCGTAACAGGGATCTATGGCTACACCTTC. The encoded protein is CVTGIYGYTF.

The V and J genes are TRBV7-3 and TRBJ2-3; 7 bases map to TRBD2. Germline CDR1 reads SGHTA; CDR2 reads FQGTGA. With V trimmed by 5 bases and J by 4 bases, 9 bases remained unmatched. The CDR3 consists of 15 residues. In nucleotides, the CDR3 is TGTGCCAGCAGCGCCTCCGGGGGGTCGGCAGATACGCAGTATTTT. Its protein is CASSASGGSADTQYF.

J is TRBJ2-7 and V is TRBV6-5; weak D call: TRBD1 (6 bases). The CDR3 sequence is 15 residues long. Per germline, CDR1 MNHEY and CDR2 SVGAGI. Trimming took 0 bases from V and 2 from J, leaving 11 bases between them. CDR3 amino acids: CASSYSSRGPYEQYF. CDR3 bases: TGTGCCAGCAGTTACTCTTCCAGGGGACCCTACGAGCAGTACTTC.

The chain recombines TRBV9 with TRBJ2-3, with 8 bases matching TRBD1. The length of the CDR3 is 17 residues. Germline V lookup: CDR1 SGDLS, CDR2 YYNGEE. V shed 2 bases and J 3 bases; nucleotides not matched to a gene: 11. CDR3 loop: CASSVGTAQGATDTQYF. The CDR3 DNA sequence: TGTGCCAGCAGCGTCGGGACCGCGCAGGGGGCTACAGATACGCAGTATTTT.

This chain connects TRBV6-1 to TRBJ1-3; D gene unclear. CDR3 length: 16 amino acids. Germline loops: CDR1 MNHNS, CDR2 SASEGT. Trimming stripped 0 bases from V and 0 bases from J, with 9 bases between. The CDR3 sequence is CASSEAADYSGNTIYF. In DNA form, the CDR3 reads TGTGCCAGCAGTGAAGCCGCCGACTACTCTGGAAACACCATATATTTT.

The rearrangement uses TRBV27 and TRBJ1-5; possible D gene TRBD1, 5 bases. CDR1 and CDR2 (germline): MNHEY, SMNVEV (reference sequence). The CDR3 is made up of 14 amino acids. The germline V and J ends were trimmed by 8 bases and 4 bases, with 15 bases remaining between them. CDR3: CASRVLGGNQPQHF. The CDR3 DNA sequence: TGTGCCAGCCGGGTTCTGGGGGGAAATCAGCCCCAGCATTTT.

A few counts support this clone. This rearrangement joins TRBV18 to TRBJ1-1; 9 nucleotides agree with TRBD1. Germline values: CDR1 KGHSH, CDR2 LQKENI. The CDR3 is 14 residues long. The ends lost 5 bases at V and 3 bases at J; junction bases unmatched: 4. CDR3 loop: CASSAWTGDTEAFF. The CDR3 DNA follows: TGTGCCAGCTCAGCCTGGACAGGGGACACTGAAGCTTTCTTT.

The chain combines TRBV6-1 with TRBJ1-4; D may be TRBD1 (5 bases). This CDR3 has 14 residues. V was trimmed by 2 bases and J by 7 bases, leaving 11 bases between them. Per the germline V gene, CDR1 is MNHNS and CDR2 is SASEGT. The CDR3 here is CASSEWDGGEKLFF. CDR3 sequence (DNA): TGTGCCAGCAGTGAATGGGATGGGGGTGAAAAACTGTTTTTT.